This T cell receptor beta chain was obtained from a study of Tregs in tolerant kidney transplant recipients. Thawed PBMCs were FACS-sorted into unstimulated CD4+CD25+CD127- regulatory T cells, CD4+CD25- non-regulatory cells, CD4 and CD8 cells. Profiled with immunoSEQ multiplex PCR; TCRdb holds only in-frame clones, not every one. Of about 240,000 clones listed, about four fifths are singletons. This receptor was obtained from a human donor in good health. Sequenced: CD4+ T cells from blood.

In nucleotides, the CDR3 is TGTGCCATCAGCAAAGTCTTCTTTCCCGAGCAGTACTTC. Residues: CAISKVFFPEQYF. V and J are TRBV10-3 and TRBJ2-7, with no clear D. Per germline, CDR1 ENHRY and CDR2 SYGVKD. CDR3 size: 13 residues. V was cut by 6 bases and J by 6 bases, with 15 bases left in between.